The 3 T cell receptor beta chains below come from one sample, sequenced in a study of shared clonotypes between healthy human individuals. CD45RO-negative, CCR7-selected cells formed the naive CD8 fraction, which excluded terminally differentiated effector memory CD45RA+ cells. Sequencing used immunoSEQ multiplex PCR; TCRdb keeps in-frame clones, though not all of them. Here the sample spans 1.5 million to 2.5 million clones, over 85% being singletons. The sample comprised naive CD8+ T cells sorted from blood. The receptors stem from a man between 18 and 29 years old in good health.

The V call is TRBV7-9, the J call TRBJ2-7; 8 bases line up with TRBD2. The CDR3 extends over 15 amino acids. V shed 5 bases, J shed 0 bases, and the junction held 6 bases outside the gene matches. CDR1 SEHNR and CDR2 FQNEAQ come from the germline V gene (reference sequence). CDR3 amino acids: CASSTTSALSYEQYF. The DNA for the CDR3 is TGTGCCAGCAGCACGACTAGCGCCCTCTCCTACGAGCAGTACTTC.

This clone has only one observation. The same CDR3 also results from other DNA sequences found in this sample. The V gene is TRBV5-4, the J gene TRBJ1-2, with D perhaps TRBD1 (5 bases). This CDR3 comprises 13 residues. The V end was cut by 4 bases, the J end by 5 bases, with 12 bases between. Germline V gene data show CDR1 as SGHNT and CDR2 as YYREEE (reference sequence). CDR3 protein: CASSPDGGYGYTF. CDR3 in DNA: TGTGCCAGCAGCCCGGACGGGGGTTATGGCTACACCTTC. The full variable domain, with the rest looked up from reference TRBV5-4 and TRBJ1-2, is ETGVTQSPTHLIKTRGQQVTLRCSSQSGHNTVSWYQQALGQGPQFIFQYYREEENGRGNFPPRFSGLQFPNYSSELNVNALELDDSALYLCASSPDGGYGYTFGSGTRLTVV.

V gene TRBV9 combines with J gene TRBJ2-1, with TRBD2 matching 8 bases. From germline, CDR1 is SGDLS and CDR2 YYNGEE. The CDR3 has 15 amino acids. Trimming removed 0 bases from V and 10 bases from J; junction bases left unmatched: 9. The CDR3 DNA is TGTGCCAGCAGCGTAGATCGGGGGGGACCGGTCGAGCAGTTCTTC. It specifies CASSVDRGGPVEQFF. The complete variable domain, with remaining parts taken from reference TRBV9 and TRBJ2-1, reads DSGVTQTPKHLITATGQRVTLRCSPRSGDLSVYWYQQSLDQGLQFLIQYYNGEERAKGNILERFSAQQFPDLHSELNLSSLELGDSALYFCASSVDRGGPVEQFFGPGTRLTVL.